Following are 9 T cell receptor beta chains from one sample sequenced in a study of T cell repertoires in cytomegalovirus infection. TCRdb reprocessed the reads with MiXCR, giving one entry per CDR3 protein. The table includes 90,000 to 120,000 distinct CDR3 sequences, around 22% detected once. Specimen: CD8+ T cells from PBMCs. Receptor source: a human donor in good health (CMV status not recorded). Some clones in this sample may be carry-over from other donors' samples.

The chain recombines TRBV6-1 with TRBJ2-7, with TRBD1 matching over 10 bases. CDR1 MNHNS and CDR2 SASEGT come from the germline V gene. With 8 bases clipped from V and 4 bases from J, the junction kept 8 bases outside the gene matches. The CDR3 runs to 14 residues. The CDR3 reads CASAVGTGEYEQYF. CDR3 DNA sequence: TGTGCCAGCGCGGTCGGGACAGGGGAATACGAGCAGTACTTC.

This sequence joins TRBV19 and TRBJ1-1, with D unclear. The CDR3 consists of 13 residues. V shed 1 base and J shed 0 bases, with 3 bases lying between them. Germline V gene sequence: CDR1 LNHDA, CDR2 SQIVND (reference sequence). CDR3 amino acids: CASSIGVNTEAFF. CDR3 bases: TGTGCCAGTAGTATAGGGGTGAACACTGAAGCTTTCTTT.

Comments on this clonotype: A much larger clone sits a single nucleotide away, making a read error possible. J is TRBJ1-1 and V is TRBV7-6, with D perhaps matching TRBD1 (6 bases). CDR3 length equals 14 residues. CDR1 SGHVS and CDR2 FNYEAQ come from the germline V gene. The CDR3 protein is CASSQGQMNTEASF. CDR3 DNA: TGTGCCAGCAGCCAAGGACAGATGAACACTGAAGCTTCCTTT.

The V and J genes are TRBV5-6 and TRBJ2-1; TRBD2 agrees at 7 bases. The ends lost 4 bases at V and 6 bases at J; junction bases unmatched: 7. Germline loops: CDR1 SGHDT, CDR2 YYEEEE. CDR3 length equals 14 residues. CDR3 residues: CASSPFGGSNEQFF. The CDR3, as DNA: TGTGCCAGCAGCCCTTTCGGGGGGAGCAATGAGCAGTTCTTC.

This clonotype was seen more than once but under ten times. The rearrangement joins TRBV29-1 to TRBJ2-7; TRBD2 matches at 8 bases. V gave up 0 bases and J gave up 1 base; unmatched junction bases: 8. This CDR3 spans 16 amino acids. Germline CDR1 reads SQVTM; CDR2 reads ANQGSEA. The CDR3 is CSVEDPTSGASYEQYF. In DNA, the CDR3 is TGCAGCGTTGAAGACCCCACTAGCGGTGCTTCCTACGAGCAGTACTTC.

V usage is TRBV25-1 and J usage is TRBJ1-3, with unresolved D. The germline CDR1 and CDR2 sequences are MGHDK and SYGVNS. This CDR3 comprises 14 residues. Trimming took 3 bases from V and 4 from J, leaving 10 bases between them. The CDR3 spells CASSEERTGNTIYF. CDR3 coding DNA: TGTGCCAGCAGTGAGGAGCGCACGGGAAACACCATATATTTT.

In regard to this clonotype: One end of the junction varies from germline; a read error may be responsible. The V and J genes are TRBV6-1 and TRBJ2-1; D remains ambiguous. The length of the CDR3 is 12 residues. In germline, CDR1 is MNHNS, CDR2 SASEGT. The CDR3 region is CASSEGHNEQFF. The CDR3 DNA follows: TGTGCCAGCAGTGAAGGGCACAATGAACAGTTCTTC.

This clonotype came up many times. The CDR3 sequence: CASSSGQTPGELFF. CDR3 DNA sequence: TGTGCCAGCAGTTCGGGACAGACTCCCGGGGAGCTGTTTTTT. The gene calls are TRBV7-3 and TRBJ2-2, with 7 bases aligning to TRBD1. CDR1 is SGHTA and CDR2 is FQGTGA in the germline V gene. This CDR3 contains 14 residues. Losses at the gene ends were 6 bases for V and 6 bases for J; bases not matched to a gene: 7. The variable domain in full, with the rest retrieved from reference TRBV7-3 and TRBJ2-2, is GAGVSQTPSNKVTEKGKYVELRCDPISGHTALYWYRQSLGQGPEFLIYFQGTGAADDSGLPNDRFFAVRPEGSVSTLKIQRTERGDSAVYLCASSSGQTPGELFFGEGSRLTVL.

The chain joins TRBV12-3 or TRBV12-4 to TRBJ2-5; 9 positions match TRBD2. Trimming took 5 bases from V and 5 from J; bases not matched to a gene: 15. This CDR3 has 17 residues. CDR3 sequence: CASSPGVAGVVGETQYF. Written as DNA, the CDR3 is TGTGCCAGCAGTCCTGGGGTAGCGGGAGTCGTGGGGGAGACCCAGTACTTC.